This passage covers 16 T cell receptor beta chains from one sample sequenced in a study of cytomegalovirus exposure and HLA in healthy donors. Profiled with immunoSEQ multiplex PCR; TCRdb holds only in-frame clones, not every one. The profile covers 35,000 to 50,000 clones, with roughly 90% appearing a single time and 5.6% taken by the ten largest. The specimen sequenced was PBMCs. Every receptor here comes from a man between 18 and 35 years old in good health and CMV-seronegative.

The chain is built from TRBV14 and TRBJ2-5; 12 nucleotides align to TRBD2. Trimming removed 1 base from V and 5 bases from J; junction bases left unmatched: 8. CDR3 size: 17 residues. The V gene's germline CDR1 is SGHDN and CDR2 FVKESK. The CDR3 DNA sequence: TGTGCCAGCAGCCAAGTCTTGACTAGCGGGGGCATGGAGACCCAGTACTTC. Residues: CASSQVLTSGGMETQYF. The whole variable domain, remainder taken from reference TRBV14 and TRBJ2-5, is EAGVTQFPSHSVIEKGQTVTLRCDPISGHDNLYWYRRVMGKEIKFLLHFVKESKQDESGMPNNRFLAERTGGTYSTLKVQPAELEDSGVYFCASSQVLTSGGMETQYFGPGTRLLVL.

This CDR3 is CASSFKQVAHHEQYF. The CDR3 coding sequence is TGTGCCAGCAGCTTTAAACAGGTGGCGCATCACGAGCAGTACTTC. The rearrangement uses TRBV5-4 and TRBJ2-7, with D tentatively TRBD1 (5 bases). With 2 bases removed from V and 5 bases from J, the gap between germline ends came to 17 bases. CDR3 length equals 15 residues. Germline loops: CDR1 SGHNT, CDR2 YYREEE (reference sequence).

The V and J genes are TRBV6-5 and TRBJ2-7, with 10 bases lining up with TRBD1. V trimming: 7 bases; J trimming: 7 bases; junction bases outside the gene matches: 7. The CDR3 totals 13 residues. Germline CDR1 MNHEY, CDR2 SVGAGI. DNA of the CDR3: TGTGCCAGCACGCGGACAGGGGGTGATGAGCAGTACTTC. Its translation: CASTRTGGDEQYF.

The chain combines TRBV29-1 with TRBJ2-2, with TRBD1 matching over 10 bases. J gave up 6 bases and V 3 bases, and 4 bases lay outside the gene matches. The length of the CDR3 is 14 residues. Germline V gene lookup returns CDR1 SQVTM and CDR2 ANQGSEA. CDR3 sequence reads: CSVDGTGAAGELFF. Written as DNA, the CDR3 is TGCAGCGTTGACGGGACAGGGGCCGCCGGGGAGCTGTTTTTT.

A few counts support this clone. The chain recombines TRBV25-1 with TRBJ1-6, with D possibly TRBD1 on 5 matching bases. The V gene's germline CDR1 is MGHDK and CDR2 SYGVNS. This CDR3 spans 14 amino acids. Trimming took 4 bases from V and 10 from J, leaving 14 bases between them. The CDR3 here is CASSGGQTLSPLHF. For the CDR3, the DNA is TGTGCCAGCAGTGGAGGACAAACCCTCTCACCCCTCCACTTT. The full variable domain, its missing parts supplied by reference TRBV25-1 and TRBJ1-6, is EADIYQTPRYLVIGTGKKITLECSQTMGHDKMYWYQQDPGMELHLIHYSYGVNSTEKGDLSSESTVSRIRTEHFPLTLESARPSHTSQYLCASSGGQTLSPLHFGNGTRLTVT.

This clone was recorded a few times. The V and J genes are TRBV4-1 and TRBJ2-1; weak D call: TRBD2 (5 bases). CDR3 length: 14 amino acids. The V gene lost 1 base and the J gene lost 7 bases, with 11 bases spanning the gap. Germline V gene data show CDR1 as MGHRA and CDR2 as YSYEKL. The CDR3 DNA reads as TGCGCCAGCAGCCAAGTCGGGGAAACTAATGAGCAGTTCTTC. Protein sequence: CASSQVGETNEQFF.

The chain has TRBV9 and TRBJ2-3; 12 nucleotides match TRBD2. The CDR3 has 17 amino acids. The junction had 8 bases not matched to a gene; V was cut back by 3 bases and J by 3 bases. CDR1 is SGDLS and CDR2 is YYNGEE in the germline V gene. The DNA of the CDR3 is TGTGCCAGCAGCGCCGCTAGCGGGAGGGCCCAAACAGATACGCAGTATTTT. Translated: CASSAASGRAQTDTQYF.

The chain links TRBV6-4 to TRBJ2-2, with 9 bases matching TRBD1. CDR3 size: 15 residues. Trimming cost V 5 bases and J 5 bases; bases outside gene matches: 6. CDR1 is MRHNA, CDR2 SNTAGT, per germline. The CDR3 DNA reads TGTGCCAGCAGTAACAGGGGGCTCGGAACCGGGGAGCTGTTTTTT. Encoded protein: CASSNRGLGTGELFF.

The V call is TRBV19, the J call TRBJ2-7; D may be TRBD1 (6 bases). Looked up from germline, CDR1 is LNHDA and CDR2 is SQIVND (reference sequence). The germline V and J ends were trimmed by 2 bases and 3 bases, with 11 bases remaining between them. This CDR3 region has 14 residues. This CDR3 is CASSISYRDYEQYF. For the CDR3, the DNA is TGTGCCAGTAGTATATCGTACAGGGACTACGAGCAGTACTTC. The variable domain in full, with the rest retrieved from reference TRBV19 and TRBJ2-7, is DGGITQSPKYLFRKEGQNVTLSCEQNLNHDAMYWYRQDPGQGLRLIYYSQIVNDFQKGDIAEGYSVSREKKESFPLTVTSAQKNPTAFYLCASSISYRDYEQYFGPGTRLTVT.

V gene TRBV5-1 combines with J gene TRBJ2-1; 13 bases agree with TRBD2. The germline gives CDR1 SGHRS, CDR2 YFSETQ. V was clipped by 6 bases and J by 0 bases; unmatched bases: 12. The CDR3 runs 19 residues. The CDR3: CASTSRTSGSWSSYNEQFF. In DNA form, the CDR3 reads TGCGCCAGCACCAGTAGGACTAGCGGGAGTTGGAGCTCCTACAATGAGCAGTTCTTC.

The chain joins TRBV19 to TRBJ2-1, with a tentative D call TRBD1 (6 bases). V lost 3 bases to trimming and J lost 5 bases, with 14 bases between them. The CDR3 extends over 15 amino acids. CDR1 is LNHDA and CDR2 is SQIVND in the germline V gene (reference sequence). This CDR3 is CASSIGQGIHNEQFF. Written as DNA, the CDR3 is TGTGCCAGTAGTATTGGGCAGGGGATCCACAATGAGCAGTTCTTC.

V and J are TRBV9 and TRBJ2-3, with 11 bases identical to TRBD1. CDR1 is SGDLS and CDR2 is YYNGEE in the germline V gene. J gave up 5 bases and V 4 bases, and 6 bases lay outside the gene matches. CDR3 size: 15 residues. DNA of the CDR3: TGTGCCAGCAGCCCTCCGGGACAGGGGGAAGATACGCAGTATTTT. This encodes CASSPPGQGEDTQYF.

The rearrangement links TRBV20-1 to TRBJ2-3; 7 bases map to TRBD2. This CDR3 contains 11 residues. Germline V lookup: CDR1 DFQATT, CDR2 SNEGSKA (reference sequence). The CDR3 spells CAGDFTDTQYF. The CDR3 DNA reads as TGCGCGGGAGATTTCACAGATACGCAGTATTTT.

The gene calls are TRBV5-6 and TRBJ2-3, with D unclear. Germline values: CDR1 SGHDT, CDR2 YYEEEE. The CDR3 spans 15 residues. Trimming left V 3 bases short and J 2 bases short, with 13 bases between. The CDR3 reads CASSSGSYVTDTQYF. Written as DNA, the CDR3 is TGTGCCAGCAGCTCCGGGTCCTATGTCACAGATACGCAGTATTTT.

CDR3 DNA sequence: TGTGCCAGCGCTTTTCTGACAGTGGTCTCTGAAGCTTTCTTT. It translates to CASAFLTVVSEAFF. The rearrangement joins TRBV28 to TRBJ1-1; D is perhaps TRBD1 (5 bases). The CDR3 consists of 14 residues. CDR1 is MDHEN and CDR2 is SYDVKM in the germline V gene. The V end lost 8 bases, the J end lost 6 bases, and 19 bases lay between the germline ends.

This clone occurred once. The rearrangement joins TRBV2 to TRBJ1-2; the D is unclear. The germline V gene has CDR1 SNHLY and CDR2 FYNNEI. V was clipped by 0 bases and J by 4 bases, with 12 bases between them. This CDR3 is 15 amino acids long. The DNA of the CDR3 is TGTGCCAGCAGTGAAGCCCCGGCAGGCCGCTATGGCTACACCTTC. This gives the protein CASSEAPAGRYGYTF.